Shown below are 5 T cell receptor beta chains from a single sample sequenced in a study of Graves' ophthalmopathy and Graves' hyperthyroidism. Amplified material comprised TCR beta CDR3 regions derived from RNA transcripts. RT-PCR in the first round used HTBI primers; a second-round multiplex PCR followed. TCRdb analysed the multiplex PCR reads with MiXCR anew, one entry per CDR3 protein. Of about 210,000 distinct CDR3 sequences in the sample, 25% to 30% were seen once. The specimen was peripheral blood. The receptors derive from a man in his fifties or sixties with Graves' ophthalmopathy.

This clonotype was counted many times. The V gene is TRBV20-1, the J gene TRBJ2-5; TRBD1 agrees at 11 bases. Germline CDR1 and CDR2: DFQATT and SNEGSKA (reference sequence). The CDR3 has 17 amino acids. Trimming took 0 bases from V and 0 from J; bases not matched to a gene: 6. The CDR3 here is CSARDPWTGGNQETQYF. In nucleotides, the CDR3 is TGCAGTGCTAGAGATCCTTGGACAGGGGGCAACCAAGAGACCCAGTACTTC.

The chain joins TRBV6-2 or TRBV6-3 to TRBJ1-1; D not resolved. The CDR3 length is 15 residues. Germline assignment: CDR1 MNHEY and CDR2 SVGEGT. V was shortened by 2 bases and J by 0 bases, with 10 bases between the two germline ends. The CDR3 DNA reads TGTGCCAGCAGTTACGTCTGGCAGATGAACACTGAAGCTTTCTTT. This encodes CASSYVWQMNTEAFF.

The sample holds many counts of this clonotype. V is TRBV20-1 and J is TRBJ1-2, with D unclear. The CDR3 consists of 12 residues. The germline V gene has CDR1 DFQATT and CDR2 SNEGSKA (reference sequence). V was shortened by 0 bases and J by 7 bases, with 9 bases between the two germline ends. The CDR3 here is CSARDEEVGYTF. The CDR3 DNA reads TGCAGTGCTAGAGATGAGGAGGTTGGCTACACCTTC.

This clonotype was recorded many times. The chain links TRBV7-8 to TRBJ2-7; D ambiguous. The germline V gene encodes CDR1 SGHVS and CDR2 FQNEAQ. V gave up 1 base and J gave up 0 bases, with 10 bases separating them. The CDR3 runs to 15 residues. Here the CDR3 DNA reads TGTGCCAGCAGCTTAGAAAGTGCCAGCTCCTACGAGCAGTACTTC. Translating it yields CASSLESASSYEQYF.

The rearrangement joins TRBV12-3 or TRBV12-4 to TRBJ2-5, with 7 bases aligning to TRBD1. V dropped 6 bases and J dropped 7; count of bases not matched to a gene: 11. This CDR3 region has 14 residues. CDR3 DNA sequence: TGTGCCAGCAGAGGGACAGCGACACCAGGGACCCAGTACTTC. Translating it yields CASRGTATPGTQYF.